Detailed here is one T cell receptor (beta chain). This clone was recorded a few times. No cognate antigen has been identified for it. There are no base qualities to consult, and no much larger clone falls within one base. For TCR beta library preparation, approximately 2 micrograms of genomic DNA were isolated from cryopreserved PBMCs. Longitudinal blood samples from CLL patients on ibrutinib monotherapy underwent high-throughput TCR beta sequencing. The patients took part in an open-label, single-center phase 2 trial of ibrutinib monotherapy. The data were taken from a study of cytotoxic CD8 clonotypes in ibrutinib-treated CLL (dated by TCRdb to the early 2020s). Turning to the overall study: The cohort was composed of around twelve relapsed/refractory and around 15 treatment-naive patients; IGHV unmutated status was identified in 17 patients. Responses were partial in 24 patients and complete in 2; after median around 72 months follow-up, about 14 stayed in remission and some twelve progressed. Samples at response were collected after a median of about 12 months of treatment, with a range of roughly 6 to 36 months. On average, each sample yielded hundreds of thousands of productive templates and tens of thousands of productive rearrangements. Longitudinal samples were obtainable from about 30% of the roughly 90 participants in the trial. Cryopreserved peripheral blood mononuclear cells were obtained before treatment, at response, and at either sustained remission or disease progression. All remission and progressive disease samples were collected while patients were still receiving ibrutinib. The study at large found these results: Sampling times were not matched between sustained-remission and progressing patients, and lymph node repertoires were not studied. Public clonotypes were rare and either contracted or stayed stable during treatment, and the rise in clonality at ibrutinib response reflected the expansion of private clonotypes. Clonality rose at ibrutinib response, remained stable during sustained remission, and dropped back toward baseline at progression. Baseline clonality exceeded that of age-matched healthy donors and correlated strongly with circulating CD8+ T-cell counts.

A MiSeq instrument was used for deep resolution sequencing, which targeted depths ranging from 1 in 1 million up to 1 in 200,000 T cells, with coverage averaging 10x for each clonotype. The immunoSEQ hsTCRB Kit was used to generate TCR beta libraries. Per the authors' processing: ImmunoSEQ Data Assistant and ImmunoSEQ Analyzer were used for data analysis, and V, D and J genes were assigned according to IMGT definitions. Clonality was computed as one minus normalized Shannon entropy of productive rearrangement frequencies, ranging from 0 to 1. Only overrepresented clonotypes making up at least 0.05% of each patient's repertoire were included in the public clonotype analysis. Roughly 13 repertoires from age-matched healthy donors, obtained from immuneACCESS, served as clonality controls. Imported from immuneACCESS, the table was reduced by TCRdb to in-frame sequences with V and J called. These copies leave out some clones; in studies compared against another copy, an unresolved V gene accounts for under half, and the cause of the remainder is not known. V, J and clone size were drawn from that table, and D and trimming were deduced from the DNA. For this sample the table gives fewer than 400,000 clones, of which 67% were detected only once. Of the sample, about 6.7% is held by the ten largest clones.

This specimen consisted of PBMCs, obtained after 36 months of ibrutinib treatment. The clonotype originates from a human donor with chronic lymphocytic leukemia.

The DNA sequence is as follows: TGTGCCAGCAGTCCCGGACTAGCGGGAGGAAAAGAGACCCAGTACTTC. It specifies CASSPGLAGGKETQYF. The rearranged chain carries TRBV28 and TRBJ2-5, and TRBD2 matches 14 of the central bases. The CDR3, cysteine through phenylalanine, is 16 amino acids long. Of all the DNA, just the CDR3 is kept, 48 bases in frame from base 1. V is trimmed back by 5 bases and J by 3 bases, and the junction contains 5 bases that no gene match accounts for. For CDR1 and CDR2, the germline V gene lists MDHEN and SYDVKM. The variable domain in full, with residues beyond the CDR3 obtained from the reference TRBV28 and TRBJ2-5 genes, is DVKVTQSSRYLVKRTGEKVFLECVQDMDHENMFWYRQDPGLGLRLIYFSYDVKMKEKGDIPEGYSVSREKKERFSLILESASTNQTSMYLCASSPGLAGGKETQYFGPGTRLLVL.